Listed here are 10 T cell receptor beta chains from one sample, sequenced in a study of blood T cell repertoires in COVID-19. The table came from immunoSEQ multiplex PCR; TCRdb's copy has only in-frame clones and leaves some out. The sample shows under 300,000 clones, 75% to 90% of them seen only once. Sequencing used PBMCs or T cells enriched from blood (not recorded which). Every receptor here comes from a woman aged 40 to 50 who had recovered from COVID-19.

The CDR3 region is CASRRDRSSEQYF. DNA for the CDR3: TGTGCCAGCAGACGCGACAGGTCCAGCGAGCAGTACTTC. V is TRBV5-4 and J is TRBJ2-7; TRBD1 is a possible D gene (6 bases). V was pared by 5 bases and J by 6 bases, with 15 bases between. The CDR3 has 13 residues. From germline, CDR1 is SGHNT and CDR2 YYREEE (reference sequence).

The genes are TRBV19 and TRBJ2-3; TRBD2 matches 9 bases. Unmatched junction bases numbered 3, after V lost 4 bases and J lost 1 base. Per the germline V gene, CDR1 is LNHDA and CDR2 is SQIVND (reference sequence). The CDR3 is made up of 15 amino acids. The CDR3 DNA reads TGTGCCAGTAGTACAAGACTAGCGGGCACAGATACGCAGTATTTT. Protein: CASSTRLAGTDTQYF.

The chain employs TRBV6-5 and TRBJ1-2, with TRBD1 identical over 9 bases. V shed 6 bases and J 8 bases; nucleotides not matched to a gene: 10. CDR1 and CDR2 from the germline V gene are MNHEY and SVGAGI. The CDR3 has 14 amino acids. CDR3 coding DNA: TGTGCCAGCAGGGCCGGGGACAGGGTTAAGGGCTACACCTTC. Translating gives CASRAGDRVKGYTF.

This chain uses TRBV5-5 with TRBJ1-3, with 7 bases aligning to TRBD1. Germline loops: CDR1 SGHKS, CDR2 YYEKEE (reference sequence). V was pared by 4 bases and J by 3 bases, with 4 bases of the junction left unmatched. This CDR3 comprises 14 residues. The CDR3 DNA follows: TGTGCCAGCAGCAGGGGGCAAGGTGGAAACACCATATATTTT. It codes for CASSRGQGGNTIYF. Looking up the rest from reference TRBV5-5 and TRBJ1-3 gives the full variable domain: DAGVTQSPTHLIKTRGQQVTLRCSPISGHKSVSWYQQVLGQGPQFIFQYYEKEERGRGNFPDRFSARQFPNYSSELNVNALLLGDSALYLCASSRGQGGNTIYFGEGSWLTVV.

This clone came up once. The J gene is TRBJ1-4, the V gene TRBV10-3; 8 nucleotides line up with TRBD1. The CDR3 runs 14 residues. Germline CDR1 and CDR2: ENHRY and SYGVKD. J was trimmed by 7 bases and V by 3 bases; bases with no gene match: 4. The CDR3 DNA follows: TGTGCCATCAGTGACGGACAGGGAGGTGAAAAACTGTTTTTT. It specifies CAISDGQGGEKLFF.

CDR3: CAWSVSGWGYTF. The CDR3 region has the DNA TGTGCCTGGAGTGTATCGGGGTGGGGCTACACCTTC. J is TRBJ1-2 and V is TRBV30; D is uncertain. The CDR3 consists of 12 residues. The V gene lost 0 bases and the J gene lost 8 bases, with 10 bases spanning the gap. In germline, CDR1 is GTSNPN, CDR2 SVGIG (reference sequence).

On this clone: Other nucleotide sequences from this sample produce the same CDR3. The chain recombines TRBV9 with TRBJ2-2, with D possibly TRBD2 on 5 matching bases. V was clipped by 4 bases and J by 4 bases, with 8 bases between them. This CDR3 has 13 amino acids. Germline loops: CDR1 SGDLS, CDR2 YYNGEE. The CDR3 DNA follows: TGTGCCAGCAGCCCCCGGGGCACCGGGGAGCTGTTTTTT. The encoded protein is CASSPRGTGELFF. Full variable domain (remainder filled in from reference TRBV9 and TRBJ2-2): DSGVTQTPKHLITATGQRVTLRCSPRSGDLSVYWYQQSLDQGLQFLIQYYNGEERAKGNILERFSAQQFPDLHSELNLSSLELGDSALYFCASSPRGTGELFFGEGSRLTVL.

This chain links TRBV2 with TRBJ1-6; D might be TRBD1 (6 bases). The CDR3 loop spans 14 amino acids. The germline V and J ends were trimmed by 5 bases and 6 bases, with 11 bases remaining between them. Germline CDR1 and CDR2: SNHLY and FYNNEI. The chain's CDR3 is CASSPGTSNSPLHF. Here the CDR3 DNA reads TGTGCCAGCAGTCCCGGGACAAGTAATTCACCCCTCCACTTT.

The chain uses TRBV11-2 and TRBJ2-7, with TRBD2 matching 11 bases. The CDR3 is 17 residues long. The V gene's germline CDR1 is SGHAT and CDR2 FQNNGV. V dropped 3 bases and J dropped 6; count of bases not matched to a gene: 13. This CDR3 is CASSFGQRTSGSAEQYF. In DNA form, the CDR3 reads TGTGCCAGCAGCTTCGGACAGAGGACTAGCGGGTCCGCCGAGCAGTACTTC.

The V gene is TRBV5-1, the J gene TRBJ2-7; 8 bases map to TRBD2. The germline CDR1 and CDR2 sequences are SGHRS and YFSETQ. The CDR3 covers 15 residues. The J segment lost 3 bases and the V segment lost 0 bases, leaving 5 bases of the junction unmatched. CDR3 protein: CASSLDRGGVYEQYF. The CDR3 DNA is TGCGCCAGCAGCTTGGACCGGGGGGGCGTCTACGAGCAGTACTTC.